This T cell receptor (beta chain) is drawn from a study of PD-L1 blockade in urothelial cancer. There are 15 residues in the CDR3. CDR1 and CDR2 (germline): SGHNT, YENEEA. V was cut by 5 bases and J by 5 bases, with 16 bases left in between. Measured with immunoSEQ multiplex PCR; TCRdb has only the in-frame clones, and not every one. The data contain more than 45,000 clones, about four fifths of them singletons. Here the sequenced sample was PBMCs, taken around atezolizumab (anti-PD-L1) treatment. This TCR derives from a man aged 70 or older with urothelial cancer. The J gene is TRBJ2-1, the V gene TRBV11-3, with D possibly matching TRBD2 (6 bases). CDR3 residues: CASSRGVAGDNEQFF. In DNA, the CDR3 is TGTGCCAGCAGCCGCGGGGTAGCCGGCGACAATGAGCAGTTCTTC.